One sample yielded the 25 T cell receptor beta chains listed below, sequenced in a study of blood T cells in healthy people across ages (dated by TCRdb to the mid-2010s). Preparation of the library involved 5' RACE. Instrument on record: Illumina HiSeq 2500. A second PCR of roughly 7 to 11 cycles was performed with a sample-barcoded 5' primer and a J-beta primer mix. The public reads were reprocessed in TCRdb via fastp at Q25 and MiXCR, keeping in-frame beta chains. CDR3 protein sequences are deduplicated, and each keeps its most common genes and DNA. A total of about 1.8 million distinct CDR3 sequences appear in this sample, 49% of them only once. 2.1% of the sample is taken by the ten largest. The specimen was blood. These receptors originate from a middle-aged woman in good health.

The V call is TRBV2, the J call TRBJ2-5; D gene ambiguous. Trimming shortened V by 4 bases and J by 1 base, and 10 bases separated the two germline ends. The germline V gene encodes CDR1 SNHLY and CDR2 FYNNEI. This CDR3 region has 14 residues. The CDR3 protein is CASSGVSIQETQYF. The CDR3 DNA is TGTGCCAGCAGTGGAGTCTCTATCCAAGAGACCCAGTACTTC.

The J gene is TRBJ2-5, the V gene TRBV10-3; 8 bases are a match to TRBD1. This CDR3 has 13 amino acids. The V gene's germline CDR1 is ENHRY and CDR2 SYGVKD. V lost 10 bases to trimming and J lost 5 bases; unmatched junction nucleotides: 9. The CDR3 bases are TGTGCCACCTCCGAGGACAGGGTGGAGACCCAGTACTTC. Its protein is CATSEDRVETQYF.

The chain employs TRBV4-3 and TRBJ2-3, with 8 bases fitting TRBD2. CDR3 size: 16 residues. Germline loops: CDR1 LGHNA, CDR2 YSLEER. V gave up 1 base and J gave up 4 bases; unmatched junction bases: 7. The CDR3 loop is CASSQAAGGYSDTQYF. The CDR3 nucleotides are TGCGCCAGCAGCCAAGCGGCGGGGGGTTACTCAGATACGCAGTATTTT.

The chain joins TRBV5-1 to TRBJ2-1; D gene ambiguous. V lost 0 bases and J lost 3, with 13 bases in between. The CDR3 length is 16 residues. Germline V gene data show CDR1 as SGHRS and CDR2 as YFSETQ. Written as DNA, the CDR3 is TGCGCCAGCAGCTTGGGACAAAAAGGAATCTACAATGAGCAGTTCTTC. Translating it yields CASSLGQKGIYNEQFF.

The genes are TRBV20-1 and TRBJ2-7; 9 positions agree with TRBD1. Losses at the gene ends were 3 bases for V and 5 bases for J; bases not matched to a gene: 8. The CDR3 runs 14 residues. CDR1 DFQATT and CDR2 SNEGSKA come from the germline V gene (reference sequence). The CDR3 protein is CSASPGTGRDEQYF. The CDR3 DNA is TGCAGTGCTAGCCCTGGGACAGGGCGGGACGAGCAGTACTTC.

V and J are TRBV24-1 and TRBJ2-5; 8 bases map to TRBD2. Germline V gives CDR1 KGHDR, CDR2 SFDVKD. Trimming took 4 bases from V and 11 from J; bases not matched to a gene: 11. The CDR3 consists of 14 residues. CDR3 coding DNA: TGTGCCACCAGTGACCCCGGGGGGGGCGATGAGCAGTACTTC. Its translation is CATSDPGGGDEQYF.

The chain couples TRBV12-3 or TRBV12-4 to TRBJ2-7; TRBD1 agrees at 7 bases. Trimming took 5 bases from V and 10 from J; bases not matched to a gene: 17. The CDR3 is made up of 15 amino acids. In DNA, the CDR3 is TGTGCCAGCAGTCCGGGGACAGCGGAAGGGTACACCCAGTACTTC. Translated, it gives CASSPGTAEGYTQYF.

The DNA for the CDR3 is TGTGCCAGCAGCTTTGACCCGGGAACTAATGAAAAACTGTTTTTT. Its translation is CASSFDPGTNEKLFF. The chain carries TRBV28 and TRBJ1-4, with unresolved D. The V end was cut by 6 bases, the J end by 1 base, with 12 bases between. The CDR3 is 15 amino acids. Germline V gene lookup returns CDR1 MDHEN and CDR2 SYDVKM.

The J gene is TRBJ1-6, the V gene TRBV11-2; tentatively, D is TRBD1 (6 bases). The length of the CDR3 is 16 residues. The germline gives CDR1 SGHAT, CDR2 FQNNGV. Between the trimmed V and J ends, which lost 3 bases and 7 bases, there was a span of 16 bases. CDR3 coding DNA: TGTGCCAGCAGCTTCCCAGCGAACAGGGCAAATTCACCCCTCCACTTT. Encoded protein: CASSFPANRANSPLHF.

The chain couples TRBV6-5 to TRBJ1-2; 8 bases agree with TRBD1. The CDR3 consists of 14 residues. V lost 5 bases, J lost 1 base, and 3 bases stayed unmatched. From germline, CDR1 is MNHEY and CDR2 SVGAGI. CDR3 in DNA: TGTGCCAGCAGTCACAGGGGGTTTAACTATGGCTACACCTTC. Translation gives CASSHRGFNYGYTF.

This chain links TRBV12-5 with TRBJ2-1; 10 bases map to TRBD1. V lost 6 bases and J lost 3; bases outside the gene matches: 14. CDR3 length: 18 amino acids. Germline lookup yields CDR1 LGHNT and CDR2 FRNRAP. CDR3 region: CASGPSDRGQGVYNEQFF. The CDR3 DNA sequence: TGTGCTAGTGGCCCGAGCGACAGAGGACAGGGGGTCTACAATGAGCAGTTCTTC.

V and J are TRBV5-1 and TRBJ1-1, with D tentatively TRBD1 (6 bases). Per the germline V gene, CDR1 is SGHRS and CDR2 is YFSETQ. The CDR3 loop spans 14 amino acids. Trimming took off 5 bases at V and 2 bases at J, with 13 bases between the two ends. The chain's CDR3 is CASSMGGPNTEAFF. CDR3 nucleotides: TGCGCCAGCAGTATGGGGGGGCCAAACACTGAAGCTTTCTTT.

V usage is TRBV18 and J usage is TRBJ2-7, with D perhaps TRBD1 or TRBD2 (5 bases each). The V end lost 3 bases, the J end lost 2 bases, and 26 bases lay between the germline ends. In germline, CDR1 is KGHSH, CDR2 LQKENI. The CDR3 covers 19 residues. In DNA form, the CDR3 reads TGTGCCAGCTCACCCAGGGACGTCAGGGACCCGGGCATCCCCTACGAGCAGTACTTC. Its protein is CASSPRDVRDPGIPYEQYF.

V and J are TRBV9 and TRBJ2-1; perhaps TRBD1 as D (5 bases). The CDR3 spans 14 residues. V dropped 2 bases and J dropped 1 base, with 7 bases sitting between them. The germline gives CDR1 SGDLS, CDR2 YYNGEE. The CDR3 loop is CASSVPGSYNEQFF. The CDR3 bases are TGTGCCAGCAGCGTCCCAGGGTCCTACAATGAGCAGTTCTTC.

This clonotype was counted a few times. The chain has TRBV28 and TRBJ2-3, with D perhaps matching TRBD2 (5 bases). Germline V gives CDR1 MDHEN, CDR2 SYDVKM. The CDR3 contains 15 residues. Between the trimmed V and J ends, which lost 6 bases and 2 bases, there was a span of 15 bases. The CDR3 DNA sequence: TGTGCCAGCAGCTCAGCGGAAGCCAACACAGATACGCAGTATTTT. Translating it yields CASSSAEANTDTQYF.

This clonotype was found a few times. The gene calls are TRBV12-3 or TRBV12-4 and TRBJ2-7; D is undetermined. Trimming took 5 bases from V and 2 from J, leaving 13 bases between them. CDR3 length: 14 amino acids. The CDR3 spells CASSPAQITYEQYF. DNA for the CDR3: TGTGCCAGCAGTCCAGCACAGATCACCTACGAGCAGTACTTC.

With respect to this clonotype: A read error may produce the germline difference seen at one junction end. This sequence joins TRBV20-1 and TRBJ1-5; D unresolved. Germline CDR1 DFQATT, CDR2 SNEGSKA (reference sequence). This CDR3 comprises 13 residues. The CDR3 DNA follows: TGCAGTCCTAGAGAGTTGAGTGGTCAGCCCCAGCATTTT. As protein: CSPRELSGQPQHF.

This clonotype was found a few times. J is TRBJ2-1 and V is TRBV4-3; 9 bases line up with TRBD2. V trimming: 1 base; J trimming: 6 bases; junction bases outside the gene matches: 4. The CDR3 is made up of 15 amino acids. The germline CDR1 and CDR2 sequences are LGHNA and YSLEER. The CDR3 is CASSQALAGTNEQFF. CDR3 in DNA: TGCGCCAGCAGCCAAGCCCTAGCGGGGACCAATGAGCAGTTCTTC.

This clonotype has just one count. This may be a read error: a much more frequent sequence differs by one nucleotide. V and J are TRBV29-1 and TRBJ2-7, with 8 bases that match TRBD1. V dropped 5 bases and J dropped 10; count of bases not matched to a gene: 10. Germline CDR1 is SQVTM and CDR2 is ANQGSEA. The CDR3 sequence is 12 residues long. CDR3 nucleotide sequence: TGCAGCGTTCCGACAGGGGTCGAGGCCCAGTACTTC. Translating it yields CSVPTGVEAQYF.

This chain joins TRBV13 and TRBJ2-3; the D is unclear. V was pared by 1 base and J by 4 bases, with 6 bases between. The germline V gene has CDR1 PRHDT and CDR2 FYEKMQ (reference sequence). The CDR3 totals 13 residues. The CDR3 protein is CASSLDKPDTQYF. CDR3 nucleotides: TGTGCCAGCAGCTTAGACAAGCCAGATACGCAGTATTTT.

The V gene is TRBV20-1, the J gene TRBJ2-3, with 13 bases lining up with TRBD2. The junction had 4 bases not matched to a gene; V was cut back by 5 bases and J by 8 bases. Germline assignment: CDR1 DFQATT and CDR2 SNEGSKA (reference sequence). The CDR3 has 13 residues. The CDR3 protein is CSAAGLAGVTQYF. The CDR3 DNA reads TGCAGTGCTGCTGGACTAGCGGGGGTTACGCAGTATTTT.

The J gene is TRBJ2-4, the V gene TRBV7-9; D is tentatively TRBD1 or TRBD2 (5 bases each). The CDR3 is made up of 16 amino acids. V was shortened by 7 bases and J by 4 bases, with 20 bases between the two germline ends. Per the germline V gene, CDR1 is SEHNR and CDR2 is FQNEAQ (reference sequence). The CDR3 DNA follows: TGTGCCAGCATCCCATTCATGGGGGAATCGAAAAACATTCAGTACTTC. Protein: CASIPFMGESKNIQYF.

This clonotype was seen more than once but under ten times. The J gene is TRBJ1-5, the V gene TRBV12-3 or TRBV12-4; maybe TRBD1 (5 bases). CDR3 length: 13 residues. V gave up 8 bases and J gave up 7 bases, with 15 bases separating them. CDR3 sequence (DNA): TGTGCCAGCGGAGGGGTTTTCGAGCAGCCCCAGCATTTT. This sequence encodes CASGGVFEQPQHF.

This clonotype was recorded a few times. The rearrangement joins TRBV20-1 to TRBJ2-5; 7 bases agree with TRBD2. V shed 3 bases and J 5 bases; nucleotides not matched to a gene: 3. Per the germline V gene, CDR1 is DFQATT and CDR2 is SNEGSKA (reference sequence). The CDR3 sequence is 12 residues long. Here the CDR3 reads CSASTSEETQYF. For the CDR3, the DNA is TGCAGTGCTAGTACTAGCGAGGAGACCCAGTACTTC.

The chain has TRBV11-2 and TRBJ2-1; no clear D. Trimming pared 5 bases from V and 9 bases from J, leaving 14 bases between. CDR3 length: 13 residues. Germline CDR1 is SGHAT and CDR2 is FQNNGV. The CDR3 DNA follows: TGTGCCAGCAGCAGGGCCACCTGGGGTGAGCAGTTCTTC. Translated: CASSRATWGEQFF.